This TCR beta chain appears in the sequencing data of a study of radiation and T cells in renal cell carcinoma. Study summary: Nephrectomy followed 15 Gy stereotactic body radiation by 4 weeks.

In its sample, this clone was seen a few times. The time point was: blood 2 weeks post-SBRT. Treatment in this sample: 15 Gy SBRT to primary tumor, nephrectomy 4 weeks later. The data were produced by immunoSEQ multiplex PCR, yet TCRdb's version contains in-frame clones alone and is incomplete. The repertoire holds some 150,000 clones, with about 87% as singletons. Trimming took 8 bases from V and 2 from J; bases not matched to a gene: 6. CDR1 SGHAT and CDR2 FQNNGV come from the germline V gene. The CDR3 totals 15 residues. The chain combines TRBV11-2 with TRBJ2-1; 10 positions agree with TRBD1. Source: blood, taken from a patient whose treatment included radiotherapy and nephrectomy. The TCR was taken from a woman between 45 and 65 years old with renal cell carcinoma. CDR3 in amino acids: CASQGGTGAYNEQFF. CDR3 DNA: TGTGCCAGCCAGGGGGGGACAGGGGCCTACAATGAGCAGTTCTTC.